Sequencing of this T cell receptor beta chain was carried out in a study of shared clonotypes between healthy human individuals (dated by TCRdb to the early 2020s). Notes on the research overall: The cohort comprised a couple of women and a few men aged 18 to 49 years. Per donor, leukapheresis produced somewhere between about 0.94 and 9.5 billion PBMCs. Libraries were prepared and TCR repertoires were sequenced by different laboratories using diverse techniques, in order to increase sequencing depth and limit assay-specific biases. For each donor, CD4 naive and CD4 memory were each run on three plates, CD8 naive on two plates, and CD8 memory on one plate. The study deeply sequenced blood TCR repertoires of five healthy adults to estimate repertoire size and the extent of clonotype sharing between individuals. General findings and caveats noted by the study authors: Larger estimated clonotype richness was generally found for naive subsets than for memory subsets. Only blood was sampled, and tissue TCR repertoires likely differ from those in blood. Higher generation probabilities were observed for clonotypes shared by all four sorted-subset donors than for non-shared clonotypes. Pairwise subsampling indicated that sequencing depth was expected to affect the degree of clonotype sharing among donors. Because the study included a small number of donors, the genetic and exposure-history diversity represented was limited. Even with the large sequencing depth, rarefaction of the sorted-subset datasets indicated that sequencing was incomplete. Across a handful of donors, approximately 5% of naive CD4, approximately 3.5% of naive CD8, under 2.5% of memory CD4, and about 0.44% of memory CD8 clonotypes were shared.

TCR CDR3 regions were amplified from genomic DNA by multiplex PCR using the deep immunoSEQ assay. Extracted genomic DNA from each cell subset was distributed evenly across all wells of several immunoSEQ 96-well plates, and each plate was treated as a replicate. For sorted subsets, around 200 ng genomic DNA, equal to about 30,000 T cell genomes, was loaded into each replicate PCR. Purified libraries were measured with a Qubit 3.0 fluorometer, size-checked on a Bioanalyzer 2100, and measured again with the KAPA Library Quantification kit. Every immunoSEQ 96-well plate was sequenced on a dedicated single-read 150-cycle Illumina NextSeq 550 flow cell. As for the authors' bioinformatics: Because the immunoSEQ output held only junctional sequences and lacked quality scores, the filtering could not match the filtering applied to full-length reads. To assign V/J genes and CDR3, sequences were annotated against IMGT germline references using PyIR, a Python wrapper for IgBLAST v1.9. Reads were filtered out if the reads had weak V/J assignments (E-value above 1e-6), no CDR3, stop codons, out-of-frame junctions, or ambiguous translated residues. V3J clonotypes were defined by identical inferred V gene, J gene, and CDR3 amino acid sequence. The percentage overlap between two repertoires was calculated by dividing the number of shared unique clonotypes by the size of the smaller repertoire. RTK rarefaction, the Chao1 estimator, and Recon v2.1 estimates of unobserved clonotypes were used to assess repertoire richness. For all TCRbeta clonotypes obtained by the gDNA method from a few donors, generation probabilities were computed with OLGA. TCRdb carries this immuneACCESS record with in-frame sequences only. Its versions omit some clonotypes, under half of them owing to an unresolved V gene in the studies checked, with the rest unexplained. V and J calls and clone size are those listed in that table; D and trimming were worked out from the DNA. The sample table contains around 1.1 million clones; only one count was recorded for around 78% of them. 0.6% to 0.75% of the sample is taken by the ten largest.

Donors were healthy HIV-negative adults with no recently reported acute infections or vaccinations. Only Caucasian adults living in Nashville, Tennessee, USA were represented among the donors. CD4+ T cells were enriched by magnetic negative selection; naive cells were then positively selected on CD45RA, and the negative fraction formed the memory subset. Blood was obtained by leukapheresis, after which PBMCs were separated by Ficoll-Histopaque density gradient centrifugation and cryopreserved in liquid nitrogen vapor phase. Analytical flow cytometry was used to check the purity and quantity of each magnetically sorted T cell population. Genomic DNA was isolated from each sorted fraction and quantified by UV absorbance on a Nanodrop 2000c. As to this clone: Which antigen it targets is not known. No per-base quality is available; no much larger clone lies one base away.

CDR1 and CDR2 were assigned from the germline V gene as MDHEN and SYDVKM. From the cysteine up to the phenylalanine, the CDR3 has a length of 13 residues. Only the CDR3 DNA is retained, 39 bases long and in frame from the first base. The germline ends are 12 bases apart after V is trimmed by 3 bases and J by 6 bases. The chain was built from TRBV28 and TRBJ2-7, with a tentative D call of TRBD1 or TRBD2, each matching 6 bases. The clonotype comes from a man younger than 30 in good health. Some clones in this sample may be carry-over from other donors' samples. Sample: memory CD4+ T cells from PBMCs. Reading the label with the study, this specimen's cell subset or site is: CD45RA-negative fraction. The CDR3 protein is CASSFWGAGEQYF. At the DNA level, the sequence is TGTGCCAGCAGTTTTTGGGGGGCTGGCGAGCAGTACTTC.